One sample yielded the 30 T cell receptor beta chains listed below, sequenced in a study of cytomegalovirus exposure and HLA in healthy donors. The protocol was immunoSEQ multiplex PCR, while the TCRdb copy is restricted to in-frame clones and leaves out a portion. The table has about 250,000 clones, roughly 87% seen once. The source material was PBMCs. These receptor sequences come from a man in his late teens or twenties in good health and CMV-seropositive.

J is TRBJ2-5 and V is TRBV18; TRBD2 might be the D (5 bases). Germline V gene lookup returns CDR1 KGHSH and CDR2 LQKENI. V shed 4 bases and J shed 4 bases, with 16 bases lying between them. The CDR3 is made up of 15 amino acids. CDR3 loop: CASSQRAVHGETQYF. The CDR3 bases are TGTGCCAGCTCACAGCGAGCGGTTCACGGAGAGACCCAGTACTTC.

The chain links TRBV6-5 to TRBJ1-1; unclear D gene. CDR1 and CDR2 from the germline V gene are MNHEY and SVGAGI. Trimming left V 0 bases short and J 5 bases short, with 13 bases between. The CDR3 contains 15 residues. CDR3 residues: CASSYSRDLMTEAFF. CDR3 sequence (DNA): TGTGCCAGCAGTTACTCAAGGGATTTAATGACTGAAGCTTTCTTT.

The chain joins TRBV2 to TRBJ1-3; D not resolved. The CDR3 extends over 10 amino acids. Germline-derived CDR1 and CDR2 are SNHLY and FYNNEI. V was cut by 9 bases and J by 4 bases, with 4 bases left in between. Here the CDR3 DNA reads TGTGCCAGTAGGGGAAACACCATATATTTT. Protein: CASRGNTIYF.

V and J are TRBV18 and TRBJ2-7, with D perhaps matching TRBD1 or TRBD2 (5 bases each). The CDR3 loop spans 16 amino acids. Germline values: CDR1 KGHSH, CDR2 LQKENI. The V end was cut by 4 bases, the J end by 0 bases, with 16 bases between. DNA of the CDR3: TGTGCCAGCTCACGAGTACCGGGACGAAGCTCCTACGAGCAGTACTTC. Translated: CASSRVPGRSSYEQYF.

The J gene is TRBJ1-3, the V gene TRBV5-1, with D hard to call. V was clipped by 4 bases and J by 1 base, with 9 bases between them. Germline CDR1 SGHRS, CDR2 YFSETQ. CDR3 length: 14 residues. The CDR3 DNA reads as TGCGCCAGCAGCGCCCAGAGTTCTGGAAACACCATATATTTT. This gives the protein CASSAQSSGNTIYF.

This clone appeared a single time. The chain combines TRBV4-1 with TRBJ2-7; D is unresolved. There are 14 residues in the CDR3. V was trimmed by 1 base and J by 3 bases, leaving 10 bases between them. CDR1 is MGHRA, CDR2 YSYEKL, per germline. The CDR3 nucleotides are TGCGCCAGCAGCCAAGCCTCATCTGGCTACGAGCAGTACTTC. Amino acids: CASSQASSGYEQYF.

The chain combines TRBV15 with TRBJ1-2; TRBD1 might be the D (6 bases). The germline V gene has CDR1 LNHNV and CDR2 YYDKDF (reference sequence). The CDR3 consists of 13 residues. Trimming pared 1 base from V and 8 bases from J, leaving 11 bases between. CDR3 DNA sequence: TGTGCCACCAGCAGAGGACAGGATGGGGGCTACACCTTC. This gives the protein CATSRGQDGGYTF.

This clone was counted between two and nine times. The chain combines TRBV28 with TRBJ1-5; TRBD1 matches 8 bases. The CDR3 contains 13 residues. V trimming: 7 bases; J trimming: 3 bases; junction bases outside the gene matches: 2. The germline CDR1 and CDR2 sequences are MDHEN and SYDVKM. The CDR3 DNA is TGTGCCAGCAAGGACAGGGACAATCAGCCCCAGCATTTT. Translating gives CASKDRDNQPQHF. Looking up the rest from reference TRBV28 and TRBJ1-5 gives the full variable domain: DVKVTQSSRYLVKRTGEKVFLECVQDMDHENMFWYRQDPGLGLRLIYFSYDVKMKEKGDIPEGYSVSREKKERFSLILESASTNQTSMYLCASKDRDNQPQHFGDGTRLSIL.

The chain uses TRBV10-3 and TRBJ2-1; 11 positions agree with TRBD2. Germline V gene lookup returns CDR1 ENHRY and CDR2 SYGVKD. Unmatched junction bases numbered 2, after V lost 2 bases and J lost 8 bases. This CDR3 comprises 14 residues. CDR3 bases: TGTGCCATCAGTGAGCTAGCGGGAGGCCATGAGCAGTTCTTC. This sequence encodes CAISELAGGHEQFF.

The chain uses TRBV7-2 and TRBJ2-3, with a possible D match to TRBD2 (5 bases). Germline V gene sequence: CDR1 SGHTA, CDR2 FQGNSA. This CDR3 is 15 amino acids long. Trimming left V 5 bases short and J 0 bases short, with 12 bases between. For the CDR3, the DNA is TGTGCCAGCAGCCCTCGAGGGCCTAGCACAGATACGCAGTATTTT. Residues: CASSPRGPSTDTQYF.

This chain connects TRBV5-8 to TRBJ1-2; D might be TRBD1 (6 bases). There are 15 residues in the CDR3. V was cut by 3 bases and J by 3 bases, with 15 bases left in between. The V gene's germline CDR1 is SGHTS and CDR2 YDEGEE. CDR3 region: CASSSGQPMDYGYTF. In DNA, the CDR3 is TGTGCCAGCAGCTCAGGACAGCCTATGGACTATGGCTACACCTTC.

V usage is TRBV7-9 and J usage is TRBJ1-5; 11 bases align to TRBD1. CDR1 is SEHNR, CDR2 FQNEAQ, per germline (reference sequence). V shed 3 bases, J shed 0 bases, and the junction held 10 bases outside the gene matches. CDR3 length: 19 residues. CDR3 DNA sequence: TGTGCCAGCAGCTTTTCCGGGACAGGGGGTTTCTATAGCAATCAGCCCCAGCATTTT. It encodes CASSFSGTGGFYSNQPQHF.

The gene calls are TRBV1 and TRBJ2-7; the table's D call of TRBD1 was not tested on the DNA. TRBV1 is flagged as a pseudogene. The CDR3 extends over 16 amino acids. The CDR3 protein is CTSSQGRGEILYEQYF. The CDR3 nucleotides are TGCACCAGCAGCCAAGGCAGGGGGGAGATCCTATACGAGCAGTACTTC.

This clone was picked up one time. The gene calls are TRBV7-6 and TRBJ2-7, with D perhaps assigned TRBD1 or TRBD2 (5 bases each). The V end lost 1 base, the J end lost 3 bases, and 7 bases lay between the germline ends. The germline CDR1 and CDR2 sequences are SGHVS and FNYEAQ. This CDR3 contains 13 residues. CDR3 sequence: CASSLGDGYEQYF. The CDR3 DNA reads TGTGCCAGCAGCTTAGGGGACGGCTACGAGCAGTACTTC.

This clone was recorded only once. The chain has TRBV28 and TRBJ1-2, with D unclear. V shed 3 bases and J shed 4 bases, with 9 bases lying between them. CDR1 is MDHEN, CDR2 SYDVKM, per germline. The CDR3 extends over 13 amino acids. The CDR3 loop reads CASSFSGVYGYTF. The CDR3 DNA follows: TGTGCCAGCAGTTTCTCCGGAGTCTATGGCTACACCTTC.

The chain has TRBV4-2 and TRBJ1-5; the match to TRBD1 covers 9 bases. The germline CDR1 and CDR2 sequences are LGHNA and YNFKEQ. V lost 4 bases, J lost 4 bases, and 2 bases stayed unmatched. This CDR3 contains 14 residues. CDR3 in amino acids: CASSPTGGNQPQHF. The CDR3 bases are TGTGCCAGCAGCCCGACAGGGGGGAATCAGCCCCAGCATTTT.

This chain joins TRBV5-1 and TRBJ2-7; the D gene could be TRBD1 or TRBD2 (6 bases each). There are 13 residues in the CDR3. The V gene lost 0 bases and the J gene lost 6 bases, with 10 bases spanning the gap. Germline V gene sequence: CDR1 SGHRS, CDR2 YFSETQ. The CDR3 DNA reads TGCGCCAGCAGCTTGGGCGGGACAAGCGAGCAGTACTTC. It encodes CASSLGGTSEQYF.

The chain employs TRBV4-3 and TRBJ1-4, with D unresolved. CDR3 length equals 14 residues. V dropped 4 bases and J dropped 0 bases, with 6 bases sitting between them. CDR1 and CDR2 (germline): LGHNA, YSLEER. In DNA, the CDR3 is TGCGCCAGCAGCCCCGGAACAACTAATGAAAAACTGTTTTTT. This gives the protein CASSPGTTNEKLFF.

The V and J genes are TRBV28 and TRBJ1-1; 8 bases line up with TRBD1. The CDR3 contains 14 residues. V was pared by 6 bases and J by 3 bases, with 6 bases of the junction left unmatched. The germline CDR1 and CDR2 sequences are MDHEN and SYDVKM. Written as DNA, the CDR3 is TGTGCCAGCAGCCTACAGGGGGGAGACACTGAAGCTTTCTTT. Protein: CASSLQGGDTEAFF.

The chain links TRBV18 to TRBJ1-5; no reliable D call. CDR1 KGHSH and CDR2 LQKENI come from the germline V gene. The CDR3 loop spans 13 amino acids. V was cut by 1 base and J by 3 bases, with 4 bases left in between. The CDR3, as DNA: TGTGCCAGCTCACCACTCGCCAATCAGCCCCAGCATTTT. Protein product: CASSPLANQPQHF.

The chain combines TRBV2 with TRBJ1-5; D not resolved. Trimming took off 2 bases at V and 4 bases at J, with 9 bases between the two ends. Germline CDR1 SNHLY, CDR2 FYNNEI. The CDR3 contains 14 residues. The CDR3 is CASSETPGNQPQHF. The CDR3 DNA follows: TGTGCCAGCAGTGAAACTCCGGGAAATCAGCCCCAGCATTTT.

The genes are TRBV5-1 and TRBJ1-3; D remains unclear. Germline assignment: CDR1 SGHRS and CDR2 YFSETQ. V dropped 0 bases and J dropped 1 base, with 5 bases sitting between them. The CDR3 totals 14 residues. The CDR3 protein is CASSLGESGNTIYF. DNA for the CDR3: TGCGCCAGCAGCTTGGGCGAATCTGGAAACACCATATATTTT.

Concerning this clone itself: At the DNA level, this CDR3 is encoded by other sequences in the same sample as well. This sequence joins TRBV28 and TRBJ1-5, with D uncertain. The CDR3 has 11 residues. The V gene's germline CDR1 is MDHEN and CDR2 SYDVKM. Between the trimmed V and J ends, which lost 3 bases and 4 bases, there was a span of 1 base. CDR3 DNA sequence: TGTGCCAGCAGTTTGAATCAGCCCCAGCATTTT. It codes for CASSLNQPQHF.

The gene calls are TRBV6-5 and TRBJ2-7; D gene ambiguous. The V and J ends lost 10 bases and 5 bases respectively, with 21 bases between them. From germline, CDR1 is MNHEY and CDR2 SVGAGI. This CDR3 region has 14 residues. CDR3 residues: CAKMIPQSFDEQYF. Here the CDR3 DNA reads TGTGCCAAGATGATACCCCAGAGTTTCGACGAGCAGTACTTC.

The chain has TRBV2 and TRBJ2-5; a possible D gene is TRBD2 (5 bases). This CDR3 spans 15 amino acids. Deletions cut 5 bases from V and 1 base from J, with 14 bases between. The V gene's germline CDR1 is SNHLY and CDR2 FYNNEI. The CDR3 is CASSRRTGIQETQYF. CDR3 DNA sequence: TGTGCCAGCAGTCGTAGGACTGGGATCCAAGAGACCCAGTACTTC.

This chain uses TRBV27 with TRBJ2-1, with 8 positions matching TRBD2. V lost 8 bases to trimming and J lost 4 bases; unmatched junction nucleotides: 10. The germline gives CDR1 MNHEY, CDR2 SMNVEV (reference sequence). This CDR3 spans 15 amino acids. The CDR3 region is CASRYSGTYYNEQFF. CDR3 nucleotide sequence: TGTGCCAGCCGCTATAGCGGGACTTATTACAATGAGCAGTTCTTC.

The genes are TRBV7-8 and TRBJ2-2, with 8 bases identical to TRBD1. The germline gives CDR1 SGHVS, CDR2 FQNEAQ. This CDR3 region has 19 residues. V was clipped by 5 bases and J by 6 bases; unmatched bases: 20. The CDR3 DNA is TGTGCCAGCAGCCTAAGATATGACGACAGGGGTAGGGGGGCCGGGGAGCTGTTTTTT. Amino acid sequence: CASSLRYDDRGRGAGELFF.

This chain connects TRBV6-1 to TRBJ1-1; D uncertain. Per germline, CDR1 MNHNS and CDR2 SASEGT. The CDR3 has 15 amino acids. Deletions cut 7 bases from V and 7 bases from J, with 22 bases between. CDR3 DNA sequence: TGTGCCAGCAACTTGAACACGGCAGGTTACTTTGAAGCTTTCTTT. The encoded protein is CASNLNTAGYFEAFF.

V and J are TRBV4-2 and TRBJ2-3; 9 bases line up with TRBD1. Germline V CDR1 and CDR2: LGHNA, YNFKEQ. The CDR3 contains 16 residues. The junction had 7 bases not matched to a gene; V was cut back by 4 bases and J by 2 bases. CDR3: CASSPSRTGDTDTQYF. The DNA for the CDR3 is TGTGCCAGCAGCCCCTCGCGGACAGGGGACACAGATACGCAGTATTTT.

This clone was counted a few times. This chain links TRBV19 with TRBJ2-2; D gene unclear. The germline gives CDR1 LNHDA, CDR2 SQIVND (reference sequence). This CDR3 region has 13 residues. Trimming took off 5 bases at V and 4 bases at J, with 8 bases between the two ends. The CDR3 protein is CASSSSFTGELFF. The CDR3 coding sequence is TGTGCCAGTAGTTCCAGTTTCACCGGGGAGCTGTTTTTT.